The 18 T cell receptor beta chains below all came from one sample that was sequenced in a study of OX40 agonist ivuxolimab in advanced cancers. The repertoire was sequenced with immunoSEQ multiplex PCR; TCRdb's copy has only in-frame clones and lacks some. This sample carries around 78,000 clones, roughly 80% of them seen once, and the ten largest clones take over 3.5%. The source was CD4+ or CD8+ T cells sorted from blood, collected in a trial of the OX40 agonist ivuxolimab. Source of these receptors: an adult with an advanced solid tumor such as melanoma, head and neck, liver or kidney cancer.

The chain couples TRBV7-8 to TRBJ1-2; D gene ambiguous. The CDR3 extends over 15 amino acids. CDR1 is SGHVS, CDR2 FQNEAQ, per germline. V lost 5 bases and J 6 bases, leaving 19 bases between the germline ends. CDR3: CASSPEGVSGNGYTF. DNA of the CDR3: TGTGCCAGCAGCCCCGAGGGAGTGAGTGGAAATGGCTACACCTTC.

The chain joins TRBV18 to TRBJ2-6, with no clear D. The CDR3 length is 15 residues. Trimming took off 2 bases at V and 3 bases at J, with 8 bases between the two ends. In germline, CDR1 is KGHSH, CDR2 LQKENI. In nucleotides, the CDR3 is TGTGCCAGCTCACCAGAGCTTGGTGGGGCCAACGTCCTGACTTTC. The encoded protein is CASSPELGGANVLTF. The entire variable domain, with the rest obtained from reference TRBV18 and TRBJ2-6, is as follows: NAGVMQNPRHLVRRRGQEARLRCSPMKGHSHVYWYRQLPEEGLKFMVYLQKENIIDESGMPKERFSAEFPKEGPSILRIQQVVRGDSAAYFCASSPELGGANVLTFGAGSRLTVL.

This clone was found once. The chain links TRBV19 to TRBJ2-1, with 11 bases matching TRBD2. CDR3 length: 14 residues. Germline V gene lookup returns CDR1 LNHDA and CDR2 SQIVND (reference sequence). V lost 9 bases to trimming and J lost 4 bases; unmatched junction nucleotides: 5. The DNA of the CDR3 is TGTGCCAGCACCATAGCGGGAGGGTACAATGAGCAGTTCTTC. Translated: CASTIAGGYNEQFF.

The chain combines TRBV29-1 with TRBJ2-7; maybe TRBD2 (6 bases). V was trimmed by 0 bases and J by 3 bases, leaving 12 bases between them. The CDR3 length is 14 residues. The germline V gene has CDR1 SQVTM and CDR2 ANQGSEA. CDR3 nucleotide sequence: TGCAGCGTTGAAGAGCGGGGAGCACACTACGAGCAGTACTTC. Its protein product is CSVEERGAHYEQYF.

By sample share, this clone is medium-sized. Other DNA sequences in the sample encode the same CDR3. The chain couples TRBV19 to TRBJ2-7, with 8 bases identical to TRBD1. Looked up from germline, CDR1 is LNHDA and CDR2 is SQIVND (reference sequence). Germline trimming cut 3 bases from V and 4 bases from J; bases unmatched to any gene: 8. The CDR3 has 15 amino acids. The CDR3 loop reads CASSIEDRVGYEQYF. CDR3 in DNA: TGTGCCAGTAGTATCGAGGACAGGGTGGGGTACGAGCAGTACTTC.

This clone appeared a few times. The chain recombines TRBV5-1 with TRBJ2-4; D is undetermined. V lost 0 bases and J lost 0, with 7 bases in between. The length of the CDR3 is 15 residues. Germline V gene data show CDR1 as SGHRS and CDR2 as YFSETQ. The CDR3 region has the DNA TGCGCCAGCAGCTTGGGGCCCCGAGCCAAAAACATTCAGTACTTC. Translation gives CASSLGPRAKNIQYF.

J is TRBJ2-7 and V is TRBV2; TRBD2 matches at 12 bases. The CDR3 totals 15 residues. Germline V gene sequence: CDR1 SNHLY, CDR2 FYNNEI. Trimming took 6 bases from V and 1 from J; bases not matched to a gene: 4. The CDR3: CASREGLAGSYEQYF. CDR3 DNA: TGTGCCAGCAGGGAGGGACTAGCGGGTTCCTACGAGCAGTACTTC.

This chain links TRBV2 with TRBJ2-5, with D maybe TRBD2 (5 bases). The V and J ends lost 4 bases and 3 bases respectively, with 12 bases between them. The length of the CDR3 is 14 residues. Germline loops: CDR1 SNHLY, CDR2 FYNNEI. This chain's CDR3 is CASSVGGEEETQYF. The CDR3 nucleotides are TGTGCCAGCAGTGTTGGAGGCGAGGAAGAGACCCAGTACTTC.

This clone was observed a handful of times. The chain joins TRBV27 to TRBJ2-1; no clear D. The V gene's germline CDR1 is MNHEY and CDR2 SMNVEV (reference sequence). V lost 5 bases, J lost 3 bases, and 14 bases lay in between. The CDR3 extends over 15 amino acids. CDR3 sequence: CASSLRDTLYNEQFF. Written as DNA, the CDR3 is TGTGCCAGCAGTCTTAGGGATACCCTCTACAATGAGCAGTTCTTC.

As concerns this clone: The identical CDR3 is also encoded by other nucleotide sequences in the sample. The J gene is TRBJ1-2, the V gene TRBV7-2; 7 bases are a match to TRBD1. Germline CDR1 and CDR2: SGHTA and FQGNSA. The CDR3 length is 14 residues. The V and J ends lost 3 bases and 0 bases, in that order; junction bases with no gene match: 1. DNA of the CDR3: TGTGCCAGCAGCTTGGGACAGTCTAACTATGGCTACACCTTC. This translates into CASSLGQSNYGYTF. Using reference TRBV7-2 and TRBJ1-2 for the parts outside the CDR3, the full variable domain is GAGVSQSPSNKVTEKGKDVELRCDPISGHTALYWYRQSLGQGLEFLIYFQGNSAPDKSGLPSDRFSAERTGGSVSTLTIQRTQQEDSAVYLCASSLGQSNYGYTFGSGTRLTVV.

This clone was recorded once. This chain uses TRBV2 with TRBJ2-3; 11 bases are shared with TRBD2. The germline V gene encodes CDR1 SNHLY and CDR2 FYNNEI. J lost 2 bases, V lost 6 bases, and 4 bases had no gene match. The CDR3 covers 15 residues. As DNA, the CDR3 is TGTGCCAGCAGGGGACTAGCGGCCCCCACAGATACGCAGTATTTT. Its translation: CASRGLAAPTDTQYF. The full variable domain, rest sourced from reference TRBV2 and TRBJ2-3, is EPEVTQTPSHQVTQMGQEVILRCVPISNHLYFYWYRQILGQKVEFLVSFYNNEISEKSEIFDDQFSVERPDGSNFTLKIRSTKLEDSAMYFCASRGLAAPTDTQYFGPGTRLTVL.

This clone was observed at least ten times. The CDR3 here is CASSEFSSRFGYEQYF. CDR3 sequence (DNA): TGTGCCAGCAGTGAATTTTCCAGCCGTTTCGGCTACGAGCAGTACTTC. This chain uses TRBV6-1 with TRBJ2-7; D unresolved. Germline assignment: CDR1 MNHNS and CDR2 SASEGT. Between the trimmed V and J ends, which lost 2 bases and 3 bases, there was a span of 17 bases. The CDR3 spans 16 residues.

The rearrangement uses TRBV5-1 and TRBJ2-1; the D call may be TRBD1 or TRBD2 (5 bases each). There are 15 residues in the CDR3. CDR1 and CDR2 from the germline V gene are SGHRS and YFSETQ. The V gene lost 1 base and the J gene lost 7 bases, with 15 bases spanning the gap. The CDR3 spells CASSLRGRVGNEQFF. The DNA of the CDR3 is TGCGCCAGCAGCTTGCGGGGCAGGGTGGGAAATGAGCAGTTCTTC. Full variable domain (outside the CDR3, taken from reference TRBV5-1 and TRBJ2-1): KAGVTQTPRYLIKTRGQQVTLSCSPISGHRSVSWYQQTPGQGLQFLFEYFSETQRNKGNFPGRFSGRQFSNSRSEMNVSTLELGDSALYLCASSLRGRVGNEQFFGPGTRLTVL.

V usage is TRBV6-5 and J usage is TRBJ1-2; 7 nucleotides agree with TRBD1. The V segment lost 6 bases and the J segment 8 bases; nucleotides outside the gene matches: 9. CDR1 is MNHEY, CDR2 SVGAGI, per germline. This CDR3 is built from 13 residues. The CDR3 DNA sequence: TGTGCCAGCAGCAGACAGGGATCGTGGGGCTACACCTTC. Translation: CASSRQGSWGYTF.

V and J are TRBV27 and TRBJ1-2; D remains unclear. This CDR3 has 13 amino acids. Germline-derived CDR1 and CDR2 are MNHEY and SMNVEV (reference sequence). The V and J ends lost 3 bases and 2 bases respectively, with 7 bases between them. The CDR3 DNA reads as TGTGCCAGCAGTTTGTCCGAGAACTATGGCTACACCTTC. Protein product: CASSLSENYGYTF.

CDR3 sequence: CASLETGHESEQFF. CDR3 coding DNA: TGTGCCAGCCTCGAGACAGGGCATGAAAGTGAGCAGTTCTTC. The gene calls are TRBV2 and TRBJ2-1; 7 bases match TRBD1. CDR1 SNHLY and CDR2 FYNNEI come from the germline V gene. This CDR3 comprises 14 residues. Germline trimming cut 8 bases from V and 9 bases from J; bases unmatched to any gene: 13.

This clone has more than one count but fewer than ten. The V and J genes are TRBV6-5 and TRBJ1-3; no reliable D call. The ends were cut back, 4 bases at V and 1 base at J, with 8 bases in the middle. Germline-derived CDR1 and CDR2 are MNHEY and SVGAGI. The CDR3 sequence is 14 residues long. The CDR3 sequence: CASSFLGSGNTIYF. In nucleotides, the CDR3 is TGTGCCAGCAGTTTTTTGGGGTCTGGAAACACCATATATTTT.

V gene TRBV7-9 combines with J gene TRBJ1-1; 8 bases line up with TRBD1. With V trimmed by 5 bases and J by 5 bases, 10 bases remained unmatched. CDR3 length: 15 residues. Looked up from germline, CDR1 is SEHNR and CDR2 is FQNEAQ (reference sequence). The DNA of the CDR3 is TGTGCCAGCAGCCTAAATGGACAGGGTAGTACTGAAGCTTTCTTT. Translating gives CASSLNGQGSTEAFF.